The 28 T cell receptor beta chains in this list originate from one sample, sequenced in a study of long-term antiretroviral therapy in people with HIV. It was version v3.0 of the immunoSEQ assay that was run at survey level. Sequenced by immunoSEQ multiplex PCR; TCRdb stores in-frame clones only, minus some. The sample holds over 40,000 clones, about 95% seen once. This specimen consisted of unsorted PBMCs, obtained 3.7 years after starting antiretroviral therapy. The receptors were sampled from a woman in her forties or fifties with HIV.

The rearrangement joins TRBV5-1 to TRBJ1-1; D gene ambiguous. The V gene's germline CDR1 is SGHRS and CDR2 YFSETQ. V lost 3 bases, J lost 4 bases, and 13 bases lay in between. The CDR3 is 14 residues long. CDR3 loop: CASSSTSWATEAFF. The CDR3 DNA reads TGCGCCAGCAGCTCAACTTCATGGGCCACTGAAGCTTTCTTT.

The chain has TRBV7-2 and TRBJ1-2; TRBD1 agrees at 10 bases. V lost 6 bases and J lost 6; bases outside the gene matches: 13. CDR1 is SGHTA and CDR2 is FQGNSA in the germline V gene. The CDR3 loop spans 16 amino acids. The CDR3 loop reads CASRYITAGTGDGYTF. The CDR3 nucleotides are TGTGCCAGCAGGTACATAACGGCCGGGACAGGGGATGGCTACACCTTC.

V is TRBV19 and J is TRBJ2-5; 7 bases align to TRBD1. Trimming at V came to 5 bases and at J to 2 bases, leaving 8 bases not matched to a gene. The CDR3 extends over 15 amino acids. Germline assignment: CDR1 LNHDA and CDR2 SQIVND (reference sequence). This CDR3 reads CASSPRGTLQETQYF. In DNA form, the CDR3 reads TGTGCCAGTAGTCCCAGGGGGACCCTACAAGAGACCCAGTACTTC.

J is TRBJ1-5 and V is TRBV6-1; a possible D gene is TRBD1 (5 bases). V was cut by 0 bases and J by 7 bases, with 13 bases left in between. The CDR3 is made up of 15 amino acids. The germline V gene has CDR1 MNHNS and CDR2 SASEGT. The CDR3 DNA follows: TGTGCCAGCAGTGAAGCTCGCAGGGTCCCCCAGCCCCAGCATTTT. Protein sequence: CASSEARRVPQPQHF.

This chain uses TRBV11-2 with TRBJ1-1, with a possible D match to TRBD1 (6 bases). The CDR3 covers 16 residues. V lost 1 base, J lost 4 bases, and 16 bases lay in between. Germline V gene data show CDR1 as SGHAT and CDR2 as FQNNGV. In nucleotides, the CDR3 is TGTGCCAGCAGCTTAGCCGGCAGGGGATGGGGCACTGAAGCTTTCTTT. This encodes CASSLAGRGWGTEAFF.

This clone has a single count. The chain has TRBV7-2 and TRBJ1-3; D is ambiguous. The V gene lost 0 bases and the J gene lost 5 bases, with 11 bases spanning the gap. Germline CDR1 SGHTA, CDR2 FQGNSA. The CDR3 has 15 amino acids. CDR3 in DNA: TGTGCCAGCAGCTTAGCACTGGGGAGGCGAAACACCATATATTTT. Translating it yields CASSLALGRRNTIYF. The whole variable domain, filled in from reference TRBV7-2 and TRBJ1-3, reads GAGVSQSPSNKVTEKGKDVELRCDPISGHTALYWYRQSLGQGLEFLIYFQGNSAPDKSGLPSDRFSAERTGGSVSTLTIQRTQQEDSAVYLCASSLALGRRNTIYFGEGSWLTVV.

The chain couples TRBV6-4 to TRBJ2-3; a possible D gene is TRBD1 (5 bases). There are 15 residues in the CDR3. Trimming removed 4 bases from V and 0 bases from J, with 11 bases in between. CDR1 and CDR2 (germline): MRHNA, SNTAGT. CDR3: CASSVKAGSTDTQYF. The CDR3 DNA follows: TGTGCCAGCAGTGTCAAGGCAGGGAGCACAGATACGCAGTATTTT.

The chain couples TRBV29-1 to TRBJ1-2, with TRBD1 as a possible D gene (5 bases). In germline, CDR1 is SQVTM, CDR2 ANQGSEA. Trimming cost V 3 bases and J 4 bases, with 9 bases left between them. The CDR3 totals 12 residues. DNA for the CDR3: TGCAGCGTTGACAGGGCTCCCTATGGCTACACCTTC. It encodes CSVDRAPYGYTF.

The CDR3 coding sequence is TGTGCCAGCAGCTTAGCTAGGTCAGCAGGGGGCGGTTGGCGTGGCTACACCTTC. Protein: CASSLARSAGGGWRGYTF. V is TRBV7-8 and J is TRBJ1-2; TRBD1 aligns across 8 bases. Germline assignment: CDR1 SGHVS and CDR2 FQNEAQ. There are 18 residues in the CDR3. The J segment lost 7 bases and the V segment lost 0 bases, leaving 16 bases of the junction unmatched.

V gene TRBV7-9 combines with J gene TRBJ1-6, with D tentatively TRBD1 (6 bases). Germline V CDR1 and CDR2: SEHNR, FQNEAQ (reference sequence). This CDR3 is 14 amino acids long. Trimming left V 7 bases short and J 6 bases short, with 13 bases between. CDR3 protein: CASTPPGANSPLHF. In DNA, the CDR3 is TGTGCCAGCACCCCGCCAGGGGCTAATTCACCCCTCCACTTT.

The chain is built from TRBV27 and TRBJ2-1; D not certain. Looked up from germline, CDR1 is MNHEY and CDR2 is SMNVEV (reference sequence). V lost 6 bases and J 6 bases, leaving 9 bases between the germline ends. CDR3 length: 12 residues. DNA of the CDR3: TGTGCCAGCAGGCGAGTCCGCAATGAGCAGTTCTTC. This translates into CASRRVRNEQFF.

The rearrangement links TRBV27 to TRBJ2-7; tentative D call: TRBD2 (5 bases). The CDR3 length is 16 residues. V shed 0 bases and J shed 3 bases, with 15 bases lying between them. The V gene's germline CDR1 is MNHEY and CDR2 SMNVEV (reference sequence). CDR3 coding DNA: TGTGCCAGCAGTTTATCTGTCGGGATAGCCCGCTACGAGCAGTACTTC. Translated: CASSLSVGIARYEQYF.

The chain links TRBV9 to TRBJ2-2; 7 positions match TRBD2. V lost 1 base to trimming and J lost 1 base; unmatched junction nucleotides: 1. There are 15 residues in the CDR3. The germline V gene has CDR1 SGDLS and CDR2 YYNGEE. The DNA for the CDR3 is TGTGCCAGCAGCGTAAGCGGGGTGAACACCGGGGAGCTGTTTTTT. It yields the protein CASSVSGVNTGELFF.

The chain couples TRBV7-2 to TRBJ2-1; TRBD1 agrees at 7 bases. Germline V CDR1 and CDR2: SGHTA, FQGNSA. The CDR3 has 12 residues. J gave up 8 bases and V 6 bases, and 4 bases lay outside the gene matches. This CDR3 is CASRRQGYEQFF. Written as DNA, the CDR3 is TGTGCCAGCAGGAGACAGGGTTATGAGCAGTTCTTC.

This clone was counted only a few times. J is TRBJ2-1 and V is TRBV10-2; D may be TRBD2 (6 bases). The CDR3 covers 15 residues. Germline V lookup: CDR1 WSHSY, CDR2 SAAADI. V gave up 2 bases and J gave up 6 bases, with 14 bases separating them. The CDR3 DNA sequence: TGCGCCAGCAGTGAGACGGGACCCGGGGGCAATGAGCAGTTCTTC. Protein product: CASSETGPGGNEQFF.

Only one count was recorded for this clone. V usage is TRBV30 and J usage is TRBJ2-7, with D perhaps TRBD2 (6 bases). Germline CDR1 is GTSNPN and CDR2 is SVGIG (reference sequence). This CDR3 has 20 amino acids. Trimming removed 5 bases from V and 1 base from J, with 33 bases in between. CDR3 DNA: TGTGCCTGGTCCACCCCGCGGGCTAGCGTTGGTCGTTGGGCTTCCTACGAGCAGTACTTC. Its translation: CAWSTPRASVGRWASYEQYF.

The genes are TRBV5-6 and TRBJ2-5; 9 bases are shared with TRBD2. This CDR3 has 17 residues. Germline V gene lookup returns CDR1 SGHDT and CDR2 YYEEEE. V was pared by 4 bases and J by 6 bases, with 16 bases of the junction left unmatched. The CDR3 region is CASSPSRGAGGRQTQYF. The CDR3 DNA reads TGTGCCAGCAGCCCATCTCGGGGGGCGGGGGGGCGACAGACCCAGTACTTC.

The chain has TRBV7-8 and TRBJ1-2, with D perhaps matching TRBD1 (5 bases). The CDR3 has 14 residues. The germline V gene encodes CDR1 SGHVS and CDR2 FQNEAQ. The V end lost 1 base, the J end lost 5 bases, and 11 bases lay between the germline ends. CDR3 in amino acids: CASSLGVSGYGYTF. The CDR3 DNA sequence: TGTGCCAGCAGCTTAGGGGTATCAGGGTATGGCTACACCTTC.

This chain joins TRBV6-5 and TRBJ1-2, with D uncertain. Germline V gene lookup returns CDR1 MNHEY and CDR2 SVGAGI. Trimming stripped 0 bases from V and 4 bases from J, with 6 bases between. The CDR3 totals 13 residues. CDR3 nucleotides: TGTGCCAGCAGTTACTCAGAAACCTATGGCTACACCTTC. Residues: CASSYSETYGYTF.

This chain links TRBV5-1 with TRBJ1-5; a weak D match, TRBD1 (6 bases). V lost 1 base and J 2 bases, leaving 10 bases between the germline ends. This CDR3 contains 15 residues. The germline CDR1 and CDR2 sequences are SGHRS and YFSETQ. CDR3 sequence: CASSLSGVGNQPQHF. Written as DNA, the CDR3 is TGCGCCAGCAGCTTGTCAGGGGTCGGCAATCAGCCCCAGCATTTT.

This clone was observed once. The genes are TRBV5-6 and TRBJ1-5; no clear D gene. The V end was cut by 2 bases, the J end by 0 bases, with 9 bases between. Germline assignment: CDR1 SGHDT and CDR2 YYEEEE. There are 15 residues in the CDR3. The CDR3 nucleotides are TGTGCCAGCAGCTTCCGCTCTTATAGCAATCAGCCCCAGCATTTT. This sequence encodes CASSFRSYSNQPQHF.

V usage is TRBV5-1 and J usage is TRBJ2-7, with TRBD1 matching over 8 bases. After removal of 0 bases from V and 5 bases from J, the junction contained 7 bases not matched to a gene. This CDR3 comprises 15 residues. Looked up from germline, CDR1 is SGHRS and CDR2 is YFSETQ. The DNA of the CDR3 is TGCGCCAGCAGCTTGGCCGGGACAGGCGTCCACGAGCAGTACTTC. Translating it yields CASSLAGTGVHEQYF.

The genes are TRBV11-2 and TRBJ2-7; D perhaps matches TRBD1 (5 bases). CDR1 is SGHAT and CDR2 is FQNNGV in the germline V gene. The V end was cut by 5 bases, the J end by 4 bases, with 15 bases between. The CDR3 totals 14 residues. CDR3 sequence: CASSGTGHNYEQYF. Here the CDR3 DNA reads TGTGCCAGCAGCGGTACAGGCCATAATTACGAGCAGTACTTC.

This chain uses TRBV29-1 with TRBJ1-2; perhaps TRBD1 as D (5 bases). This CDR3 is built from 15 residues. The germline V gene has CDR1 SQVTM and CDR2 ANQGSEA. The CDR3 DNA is TGCTCGAACAGGAACCAAAATCCACTATTCGGTGGCTACACCTTC. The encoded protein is CSNRNQNPLFGGYTF.

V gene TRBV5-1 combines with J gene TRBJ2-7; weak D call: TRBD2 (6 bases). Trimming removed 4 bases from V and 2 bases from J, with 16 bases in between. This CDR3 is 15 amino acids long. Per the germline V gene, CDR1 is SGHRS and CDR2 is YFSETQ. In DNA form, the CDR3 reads TGCGCCAGCAGCCTTAGGGCTAGCGAGACCTACGAGCAGTACTTC. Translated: CASSLRASETYEQYF.

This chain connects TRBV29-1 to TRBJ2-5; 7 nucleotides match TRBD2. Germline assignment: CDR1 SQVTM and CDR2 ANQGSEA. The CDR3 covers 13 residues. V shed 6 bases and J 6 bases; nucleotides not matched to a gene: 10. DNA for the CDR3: TGCAGCGTCGGGGCAGCGGGATGGAAGACCCAGTACTTC. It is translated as CSVGAAGWKTQYF. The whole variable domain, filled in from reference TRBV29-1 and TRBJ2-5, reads SAVISQKPSRDICQRGTSLTIQCQVDSQVTMMFWYRQQPGQSLTLIATANQGSEATYESGFVIDKFPISRPNLTFSTLTVSNMSPEDSSIYLCSVGAAGWKTQYFGPGTRLLVL.

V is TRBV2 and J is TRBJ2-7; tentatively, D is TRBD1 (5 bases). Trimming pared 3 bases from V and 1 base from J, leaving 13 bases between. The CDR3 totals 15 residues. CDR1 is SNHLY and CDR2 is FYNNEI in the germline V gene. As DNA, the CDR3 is TGTGCCAGCAGTGAGGGGCCAGGGAAGTCCTACGAGCAGTACTTC. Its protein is CASSEGPGKSYEQYF.

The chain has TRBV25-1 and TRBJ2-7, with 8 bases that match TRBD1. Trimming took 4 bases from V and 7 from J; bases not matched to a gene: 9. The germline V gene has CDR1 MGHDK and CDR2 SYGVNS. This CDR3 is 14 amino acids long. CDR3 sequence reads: CASSARGRLREQYF. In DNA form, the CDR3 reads TGTGCCAGCAGTGCCAGGGGGCGCCTTAGGGAGCAGTACTTC.